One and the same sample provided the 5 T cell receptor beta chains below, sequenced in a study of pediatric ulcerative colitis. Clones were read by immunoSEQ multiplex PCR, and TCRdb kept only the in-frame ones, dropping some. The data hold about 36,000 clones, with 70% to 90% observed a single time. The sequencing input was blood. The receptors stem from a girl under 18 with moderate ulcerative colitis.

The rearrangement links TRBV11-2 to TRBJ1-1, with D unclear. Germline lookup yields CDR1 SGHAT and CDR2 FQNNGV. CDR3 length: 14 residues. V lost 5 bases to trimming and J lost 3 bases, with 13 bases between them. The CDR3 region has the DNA TGTGCCAGCAGCCCTCAACCACTGTACACTGAAGCTTTCTTT. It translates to CASSPQPLYTEAFF.

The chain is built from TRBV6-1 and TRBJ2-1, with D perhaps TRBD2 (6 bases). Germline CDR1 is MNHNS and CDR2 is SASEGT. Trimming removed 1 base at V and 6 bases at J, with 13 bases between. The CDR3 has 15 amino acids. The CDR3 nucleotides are TGTGCCAGCAGTGAAGGACTAGGCCCTCTCAATGAGCAGTTCTTC. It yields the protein CASSEGLGPLNEQFF.

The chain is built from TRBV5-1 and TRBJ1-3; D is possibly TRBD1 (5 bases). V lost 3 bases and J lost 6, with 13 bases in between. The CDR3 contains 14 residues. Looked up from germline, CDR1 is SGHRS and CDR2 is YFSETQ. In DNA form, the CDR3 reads TGCGCCAGCAGCTGGAGGGGTGAGGTAAACACCATATATTTT. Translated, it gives CASSWRGEVNTIYF.

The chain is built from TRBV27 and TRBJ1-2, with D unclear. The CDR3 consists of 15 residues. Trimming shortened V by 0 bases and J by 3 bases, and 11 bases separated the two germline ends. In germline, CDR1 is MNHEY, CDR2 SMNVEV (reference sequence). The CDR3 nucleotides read TGTGCCAGCAGTTTATCAACGGGCCTTCACTATGGCTACACCTTC. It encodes CASSLSTGLHYGYTF.

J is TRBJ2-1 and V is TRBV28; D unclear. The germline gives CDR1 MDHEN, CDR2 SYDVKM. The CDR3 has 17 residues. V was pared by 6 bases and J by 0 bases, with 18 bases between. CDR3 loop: CASSPIRLRSSYNEQFF. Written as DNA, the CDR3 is TGTGCCAGCAGCCCAATACGATTGCGTAGCTCCTACAATGAGCAGTTCTTC.